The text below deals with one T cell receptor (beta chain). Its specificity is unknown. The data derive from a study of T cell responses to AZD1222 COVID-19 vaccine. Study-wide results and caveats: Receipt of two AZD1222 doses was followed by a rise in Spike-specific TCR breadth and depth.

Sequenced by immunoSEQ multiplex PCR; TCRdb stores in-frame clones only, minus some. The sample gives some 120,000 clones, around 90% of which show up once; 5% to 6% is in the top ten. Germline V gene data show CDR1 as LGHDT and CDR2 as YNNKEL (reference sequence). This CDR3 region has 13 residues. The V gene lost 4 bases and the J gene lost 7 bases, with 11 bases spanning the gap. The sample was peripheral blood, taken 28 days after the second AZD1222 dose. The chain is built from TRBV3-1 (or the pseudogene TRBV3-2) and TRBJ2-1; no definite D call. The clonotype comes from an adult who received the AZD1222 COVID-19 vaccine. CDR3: CASSRFGGNEQFF. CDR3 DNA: TGTGCCAGCAGCCGATTTGGTGGGAATGAGCAGTTCTTC.